The text below deals with one TCR beta chain. The repertoire was sequenced with immunoSEQ multiplex PCR; TCRdb's copy has only in-frame clones and lacks some. The sample holds about 160,000 clones; roughly 85% are singletons and the top ten take about 10%. The germline V gene encodes CDR1 LGHDT and CDR2 YNNKEL (reference sequence). V was cut by 4 bases and J by 14 bases, with 14 bases left in between. The CDR3 runs to 11 residues. This entry is derived from a study of blood T cell repertoires in COVID-19. This rearrangement joins TRBV3-1 (or the pseudogene TRBV3-2) to TRBJ2-5; D possibly corresponds to TRBD2 (5 bases). This clonotype originated in a woman over 75 with active or convalescent COVID-19. Sequencing was performed on peripheral blood. CDR3 DNA sequence: TGTGCCAGCAGCCTTCGGACTCCCCTATACTTC. Encoded protein: CASSLRTPLYF.